Listed here are 14 T cell receptor beta chains from one sample, sequenced in a study of cytomegalovirus exposure and HLA in healthy donors. Primers included in the PCR were 60 Vbeta and 13 Jbeta primers. TCRdb's copy holds only in-frame clones and misses some; the assay was immunoSEQ multiplex PCR. The sample is made up of 95,000 to 150,000 clones, and the top ten hold about 2.2% of it. Sequencing was performed on PBMCs. These TCRs come from a man in his forties or fifties in good health and CMV-seronegative.

For the CDR3, the DNA is TGTGCCAGCAGTAGTCCGGACAGGGGTATTCCCGGGGAGCTGTTTTTT. Its translation is CASSSPDRGIPGELFF. The genes are TRBV6-6 and TRBJ2-2; TRBD1 matches at 9 bases. The CDR3 consists of 16 residues. Germline V gives CDR1 MNHNY, CDR2 SVGAGI (reference sequence). J was trimmed by 6 bases and V by 5 bases; bases with no gene match: 10.

This chain joins TRBV7-6 and TRBJ2-7; 13 bases map to TRBD2. CDR3 size: 17 residues. The trim removed 5 bases at V and 1 base at J, leaving 8 bases unmatched. CDR1 is SGHVS and CDR2 is FNYEAQ in the germline V gene. The CDR3 protein is CASSPGLAGDFSYEQYF. In DNA form, the CDR3 reads TGTGCCAGCAGCCCTGGACTAGCGGGAGATTTTTCCTACGAGCAGTACTTC.

The DNA for the CDR3 is TGTGCCAGCAGTTCTTTCCCGACAGGGGCGCGAGGCTACACCTTC. Translated, it gives CASSSFPTGARGYTF. The rearrangement links TRBV28 to TRBJ1-2; 8 nucleotides align to TRBD1. V shed 4 bases and J 8 bases; nucleotides not matched to a gene: 12. The CDR3 has 15 amino acids. CDR1 is MDHEN and CDR2 is SYDVKM in the germline V gene.

V usage is TRBV18 and J usage is TRBJ2-2, with TRBD1 identical over 7 bases. Germline V gene data show CDR1 as KGHSH and CDR2 as LQKENI. V dropped 1 base and J dropped 0; count of bases not matched to a gene: 2. This CDR3 has 16 residues. The CDR3 nucleotides are TGTGCCAGCTCACCACAAGGGACAGCGAACACCGGGGAGCTGTTTTTT. Translation gives CASSPQGTANTGELFF.

V gene TRBV4-3 combines with J gene TRBJ1-1, with D hard to call. Germline CDR1 reads LGHNA; CDR2 reads YSLEER. Between the trimmed V and J ends, which lost 3 bases and 1 base, there was a span of 6 bases. The CDR3 runs 13 residues. This CDR3 reads CASSHDSNTEAFF. CDR3 DNA sequence: TGCGCCAGCAGCCACGACTCGAACACTGAAGCTTTCTTT.

The CDR3 nucleotides read TGTGCCAGCAGTGAATACCCGGGAGGGCCGGAGACCCAGTACTTC. Protein product: CASSEYPGGPETQYF. The V call is TRBV25-1, the J call TRBJ2-5; 8 bases align to TRBD2. From germline, CDR1 is MGHDK and CDR2 SYGVNS. The V segment lost 0 bases and the J segment 5 bases; nucleotides outside the gene matches: 5. The CDR3 extends over 15 amino acids. Variable domain in full (rest from reference TRBV25-1 and TRBJ2-5): EADIYQTPRYLVIGTGKKITLECSQTMGHDKMYWYQQDPGMELHLIHYSYGVNSTEKGDLSSESTVSRIRTEHFPLTLESARPSHTSQYLCASSEYPGGPETQYFGPGTRLLVL.

V gene TRBV6-5 combines with J gene TRBJ1-6, with 9 bases lining up with TRBD1. Trimming cost V 6 bases and J 6 bases; bases outside gene matches: 6. The CDR3 runs to 15 residues. The germline V gene has CDR1 MNHEY and CDR2 SVGAGI. The CDR3 coding sequence is TGTGCCAGCAGAGCAGCGGGACAGGGTAATTCACCCCTCCACTTT. The encoded protein is CASRAAGQGNSPLHF.

The chain joins TRBV30 to TRBJ2-1; 10 bases are shared with TRBD2. This CDR3 is 13 amino acids long. Germline lookup yields CDR1 GTSNPN and CDR2 SVGIG (reference sequence). V was clipped by 7 bases and J by 4 bases; unmatched bases: 4. The CDR3 region has the DNA TGTGCCTCGCGGACTAGCGGTTACAATGAGCAGTTCTTC. Translation gives CASRTSGYNEQFF.

This rearrangement joins TRBV5-1 to TRBJ2-2; D remains unclear. Looked up from germline, CDR1 is SGHRS and CDR2 is YFSETQ. V shed 6 bases and J shed 6 bases, with 18 bases lying between them. CDR3 length: 15 residues. The CDR3 loop is CASTKLTDQSGELFF. CDR3 DNA: TGCGCCAGCACTAAGCTTACAGACCAGTCCGGGGAGCTGTTTTTT. Supplemented by reference TRBV5-1 and TRBJ2-2, the full variable domain reads KAGVTQTPRYLIKTRGQQVTLSCSPISGHRSVSWYQQTPGQGLQFLFEYFSETQRNKGNFPGRFSGRQFSNSRSEMNVSTLELGDSALYLCASTKLTDQSGELFFGEGSRLTVL.

The J gene is TRBJ1-2, the V gene TRBV15; 8 positions match TRBD1. Trimming cost V 0 bases and J 5 bases; bases outside gene matches: 14. CDR3 length: 18 residues. From germline, CDR1 is LNHNV and CDR2 YYDKDF (reference sequence). CDR3 region: CATSRDYRQDRALYGYTF. DNA for the CDR3: TGTGCCACCAGCAGAGATTATCGGCAGGACAGGGCCCTATATGGCTACACCTTC. Drawing the rest from reference TRBV15 and TRBJ1-2, the complete variable domain is DAMVIQNPRYQVTQFGKPVTLSCSQTLNHNVMYWYQQKSSQAPKLLFHYYDKDFNNEADTPDNFQSRRPNTSFCFLDIRSPGLGDTAMYLCATSRDYRQDRALYGYTFGSGTRLTVV.

The chain has TRBV28 and TRBJ1-3; the D gene is possibly TRBD1 (5 bases). V was pared by 5 bases and J by 0 bases, with 11 bases between. Per the germline V gene, CDR1 is MDHEN and CDR2 is SYDVKM. There are 15 residues in the CDR3. The DNA of the CDR3 is TGTGCCAGCAGTCCCCCGGGGGTCTCTGGAAACACCATATATTTT. Encoded protein: CASSPPGVSGNTIYF.

The CDR3 region has the DNA TGTGCCAGCAGCCGACTCAGGGAGGGGACTGAAGCTTTCTTT. Its protein is CASSRLREGTEAFF. V usage is TRBV11-2 and J usage is TRBJ1-1; a possible D gene is TRBD1 (5 bases). V was cut by 5 bases and J by 5 bases, with 15 bases left in between. The CDR3 extends over 14 amino acids. From germline, CDR1 is SGHAT and CDR2 FQNNGV.

The V and J genes are TRBV5-1 and TRBJ2-7; TRBD1 might be the D (5 bases). Trimming pared 7 bases from V and 0 bases from J, leaving 11 bases between. CDR3 length: 13 amino acids. In germline, CDR1 is SGHRS, CDR2 YFSETQ. The CDR3 protein is CASGAFVSYEQYF. The DNA of the CDR3 is TGCGCCAGCGGGGCATTTGTCTCCTACGAGCAGTACTTC.

This CDR3 is CASSSYSLPYEQYF. The DNA of the CDR3 is TGTGCCAGCAGTTCGTATAGCCTACCCTACGAGCAGTACTTC. V usage is TRBV28 and J usage is TRBJ2-7, with unresolved D. Between the trimmed V and J ends, which lost 4 bases and 2 bases, there was a span of 12 bases. The CDR3 is 14 amino acids. CDR1 and CDR2 from the germline V gene are MDHEN and SYDVKM.